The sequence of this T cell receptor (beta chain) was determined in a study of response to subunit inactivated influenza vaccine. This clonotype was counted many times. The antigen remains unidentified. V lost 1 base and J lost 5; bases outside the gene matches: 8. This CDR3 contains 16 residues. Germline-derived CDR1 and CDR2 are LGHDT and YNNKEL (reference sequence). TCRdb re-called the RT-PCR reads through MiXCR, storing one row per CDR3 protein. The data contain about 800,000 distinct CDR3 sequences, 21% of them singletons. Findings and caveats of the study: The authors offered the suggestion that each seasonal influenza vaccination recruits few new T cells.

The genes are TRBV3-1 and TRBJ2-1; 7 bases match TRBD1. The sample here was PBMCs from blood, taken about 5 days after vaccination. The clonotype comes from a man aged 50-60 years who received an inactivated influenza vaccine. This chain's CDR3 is CASSQVVGGGNNEQFF. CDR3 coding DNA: TGTGCCAGCAGCCAAGTTGTAGGGGGCGGAAACAATGAGCAGTTCTTC.